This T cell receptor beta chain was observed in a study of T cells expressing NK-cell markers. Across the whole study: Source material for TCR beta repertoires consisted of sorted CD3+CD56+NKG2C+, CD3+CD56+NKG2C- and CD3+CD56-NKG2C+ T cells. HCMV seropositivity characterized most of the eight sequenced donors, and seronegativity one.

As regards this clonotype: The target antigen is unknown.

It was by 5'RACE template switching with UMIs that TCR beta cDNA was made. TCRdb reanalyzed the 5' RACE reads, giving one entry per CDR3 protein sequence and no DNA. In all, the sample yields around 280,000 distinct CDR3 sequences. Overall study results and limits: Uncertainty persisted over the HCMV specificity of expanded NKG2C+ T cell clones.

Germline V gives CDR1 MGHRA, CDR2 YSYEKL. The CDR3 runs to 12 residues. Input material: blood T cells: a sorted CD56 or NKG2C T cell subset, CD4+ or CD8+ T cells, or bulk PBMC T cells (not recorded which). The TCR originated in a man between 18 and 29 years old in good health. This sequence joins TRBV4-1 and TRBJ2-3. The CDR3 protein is CAVLTSTDTQYF.